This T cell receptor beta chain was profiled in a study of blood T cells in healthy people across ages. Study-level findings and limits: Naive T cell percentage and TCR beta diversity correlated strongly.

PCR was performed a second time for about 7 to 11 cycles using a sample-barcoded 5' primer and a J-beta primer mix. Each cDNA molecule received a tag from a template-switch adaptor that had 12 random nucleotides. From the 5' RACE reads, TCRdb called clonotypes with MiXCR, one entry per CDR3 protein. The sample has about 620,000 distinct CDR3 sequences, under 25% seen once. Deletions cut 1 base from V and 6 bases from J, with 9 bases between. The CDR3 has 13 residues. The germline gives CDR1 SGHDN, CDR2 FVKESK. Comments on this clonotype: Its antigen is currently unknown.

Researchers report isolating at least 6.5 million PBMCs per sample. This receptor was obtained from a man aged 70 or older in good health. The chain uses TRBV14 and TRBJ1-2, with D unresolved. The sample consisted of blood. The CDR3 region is CASSQAGSDGYTF. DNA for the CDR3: TGTGCCAGCAGCCAAGCCGGCTCGGATGGCTACACCTTC. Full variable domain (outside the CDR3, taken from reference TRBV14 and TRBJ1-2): EAGVTQFPSHSVIEKGQTVTLRCDPISGHDNLYWYRRVMGKEIKFLLHFVKESKQDESGMPNNRFLAERTGGTYSTLKVQPAELEDSGVYFCASSQAGSDGYTFGSGTRLTVV.